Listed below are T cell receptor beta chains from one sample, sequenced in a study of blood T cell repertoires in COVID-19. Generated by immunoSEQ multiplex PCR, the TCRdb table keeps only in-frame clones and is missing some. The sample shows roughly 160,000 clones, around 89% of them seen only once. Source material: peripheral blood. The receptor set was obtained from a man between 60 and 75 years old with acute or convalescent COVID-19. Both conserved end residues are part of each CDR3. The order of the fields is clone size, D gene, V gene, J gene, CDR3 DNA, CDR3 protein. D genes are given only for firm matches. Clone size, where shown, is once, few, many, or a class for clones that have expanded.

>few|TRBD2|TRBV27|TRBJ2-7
TGTGCCAGCGGGACTAGCCTTTACGAGCAGTACTTC
CASGTSLYEQYF
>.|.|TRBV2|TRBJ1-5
TGTGCCAGCAGAGATCCGGTCCCCATGGGAGGCAATCAGCCCCAGCATTTT
CASRDPVPMGGNQPQHF
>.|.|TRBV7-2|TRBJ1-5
TGTGCCAGCAGCCCCCTAGGTTACGGCAATCAGCCCCAGCATTTT
CASSPLGYGNQPQHF
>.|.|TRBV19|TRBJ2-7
TGTGCCAGTAGTTTTTCGGGACTTATAAACGAGCAGTACTTC
CASSFSGLINEQYF
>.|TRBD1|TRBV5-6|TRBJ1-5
TGTGCCAGCAGCTTGGCCGGGACAGGGGTTCAGCCCCAGCATTTT
CASSLAGTGVQPQHF
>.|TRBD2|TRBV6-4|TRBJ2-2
TGTGCCAGCAGTACTAGCGGGGGTGACACCGGGGAGCTGTTTTTT
CASSTSGGDTGELFF
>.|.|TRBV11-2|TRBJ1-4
TGTGCCAGCAGCTTATCCGGGGGGCGGGTTAGAAGTGAAAAACTGTTTTTT
CASSLSGGRVRSEKLFF
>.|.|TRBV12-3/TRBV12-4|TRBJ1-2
TGTGCCAGCAGCCGCGACAGGAACTATGGCTACACCTTC
CASSRDRNYGYTF
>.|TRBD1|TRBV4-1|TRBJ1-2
TGCGCCAGCTCAATGGGACGACAGGGGGACTATGGCTACACCTTC
CASSMGRQGDYGYTF
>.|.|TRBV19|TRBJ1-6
TGTGCCAGTAGTCCCCGGGGGAGGACCGATTCACCCCTCCACTTT
CASSPRGRTDSPLHF